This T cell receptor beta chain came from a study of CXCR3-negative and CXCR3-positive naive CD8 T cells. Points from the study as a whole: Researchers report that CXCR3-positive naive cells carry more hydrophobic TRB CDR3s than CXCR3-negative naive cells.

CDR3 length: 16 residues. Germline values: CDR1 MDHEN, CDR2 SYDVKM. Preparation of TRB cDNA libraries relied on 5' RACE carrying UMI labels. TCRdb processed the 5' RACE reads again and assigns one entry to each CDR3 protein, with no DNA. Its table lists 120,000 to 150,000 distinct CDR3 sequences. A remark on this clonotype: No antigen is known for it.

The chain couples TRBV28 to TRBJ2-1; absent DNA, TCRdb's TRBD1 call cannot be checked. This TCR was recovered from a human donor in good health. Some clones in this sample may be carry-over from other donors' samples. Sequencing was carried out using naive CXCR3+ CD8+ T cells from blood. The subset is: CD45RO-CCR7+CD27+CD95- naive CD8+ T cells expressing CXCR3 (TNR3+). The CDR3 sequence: CASSLGYSAPVNEQFF.